The 11 T cell receptor beta chains below come from one sample, sequenced in a study of T-cell reconstitution after alpha-beta-depleted transplantation in children (dated by TCRdb to 2016 to 2018). The library came from PCR. Instrument on record: Illumina HiSeq 2500. Molecular barcoding was employed in the preparation of TCR libraries, with unique molecular identifiers being used to normalize TCRbeta repertoire quantification. The public reads were run again by TCRdb, first through fastp at Q25 and then through MiXCR, and only productive beta chains were kept. All rows with the same CDR3 protein become a single entry with the most common DNA and genes. This sample comprises a few hundred thousand distinct CDR3 sequences, roughly 18% of them detected only once. The leading ten clones occupy approximately 3% of the sample. The material sequenced was PBMCs from the stem cell graft donor, taken from the stem cell graft. The receptors shown here come from a human donor who donated a stem cell graft to a child with acute lymphoblastic leukemia.

This clonotype was seen more than once but under ten times. This chain links TRBV7-3 with TRBJ2-1; 7 nucleotides agree with TRBD2. The junction had 8 bases not matched to a gene; V was cut back by 7 bases and J by 8 bases. The CDR3 consists of 13 residues. The germline CDR1 and CDR2 sequences are SGHTA and FQGTGA. CDR3 residues: CASTPGGLYEQFF. CDR3 coding DNA: TGTGCCAGCACCCCGGGAGGTCTCTATGAGCAGTTCTTC.

The table lists this clonotype with a few counts. The chain links TRBV4-1 to TRBJ2-1; perhaps D is TRBD1 or TRBD2 (5 bases each). Germline V CDR1 and CDR2: MGHRA, YSYEKL. This CDR3 comprises 18 residues. The ends were cut back, 6 bases at V and 2 bases at J, with 23 bases in the middle. The CDR3 spells CASRRHGGAEAAYNEQFF. DNA for the CDR3: TGCGCCAGCAGGCGTCATGGGGGAGCGGAGGCCGCCTACAATGAGCAGTTCTTC.

DNA of the CDR3: TGTGCCAGCAGCCAACCTTTTACGGGAAGCACAGATACGCAGTATTTT. It yields the protein CASSQPFTGSTDTQYF. The rearrangement uses TRBV3-1 and TRBJ2-3; tentatively, D is TRBD2 (5 bases). Germline-derived CDR1 and CDR2 are LGHDT and YNNKEL (reference sequence). V lost 2 bases and J lost 0, with 12 bases in between. The CDR3 consists of 16 residues.

The chain uses TRBV29-1 and TRBJ2-4; maybe TRBD2 (6 bases). The CDR3 is 12 residues long. Germline loops: CDR1 SQVTM, CDR2 ANQGSEA. V gave up 8 bases and J gave up 3 bases, with 11 bases separating them. CDR3 coding DNA: TGCAGCATCCGACTAGACAAAAACATTCAGTACTTC. Protein sequence: CSIRLDKNIQYF.

This clonotype was observed a handful of times. This chain links TRBV5-1 with TRBJ2-7, with D possibly matching TRBD2 (6 bases). Germline CDR1 is SGHRS and CDR2 is YFSETQ. Trimming took off 2 bases at V and 5 bases at J, with 20 bases between the two ends. The CDR3 has 16 amino acids. The CDR3 region has the DNA TGCGCCAGCAGCTTAACTAGCCCGGGAGAGTGGGACGAGCAGTACTTC. This codes for CASSLTSPGEWDEQYF.

The chain is built from TRBV25-1 and TRBJ2-1, with TRBD2 as a possible D gene (6 bases). The CDR3 loop spans 17 amino acids. Trimming took 4 bases from V and 9 from J, leaving 25 bases between them. CDR1 and CDR2 from the germline V gene are MGHDK and SYGVNS. CDR3 DNA: TGTGCCAGCAGTGGTTTCGTCGTGACGGGAGTCGGGGGTGAGCAGTTCTTC. Translating it yields CASSGFVVTGVGGEQFF.

With regard to this clonotype: The conserved phenylalanine or tryptophan normally closing the CDR3 is absent here, so this likely arose from a read error. This chain links TRBV9 with TRBJ2-2, with D unresolved. The CDR3 is 14 amino acids. Between the trimmed V and J ends, which lost 1 base and 4 bases, there was a span of 8 bases. Per germline, CDR1 SGDLS and CDR2 YYNGEE. The CDR3 nucleotides read TGTGCCAGCAGCGTAAAGGAATTCACCGGGGAGCTGTTTGTT. Encoded protein: CASSVKEFTGELFV.

A few counts support this clonotype. The V gene is TRBV4-1, the J gene TRBJ1-3; D call uncertain. Germline-derived CDR1 and CDR2 are MGHRA and YSYEKL. The CDR3 has 16 amino acids. V was shortened by 0 bases and J by 4 bases, with 13 bases between the two germline ends. In nucleotides, the CDR3 is TGCGCCAGCAGCCAAGATTACCCAGGTCCAGGAAACACCATATATTTT. Translated: CASSQDYPGPGNTIYF.

The table lists this clonotype with a few counts. The chain is built from TRBV11-2 and TRBJ2-5, with TRBD1 matching over 7 bases. Germline values: CDR1 SGHAT, CDR2 FQNNGV. The CDR3 contains 17 residues. V trimming: 0 bases; J trimming: 2 bases; junction bases outside the gene matches: 9. CDR3 in amino acids: CASSLDSMTGPQETQYF. The CDR3 DNA is TGTGCCAGCAGCTTAGACTCTATGACAGGGCCGCAAGAGACCCAGTACTTC.

This clonotype occurred a few times. The genes are TRBV20-1 and TRBJ2-1; D gene uncertain. The CDR3 contains 16 residues. Trimming pared 0 bases from V and 8 bases from J, leaving 20 bases between. The germline gives CDR1 DFQATT, CDR2 SNEGSKA (reference sequence). CDR3 in DNA: TGCAGTGCTAGAGATCATGGACGCCCATCCTTTGATGAGCAGTTCTTC. Residues: CSARDHGRPSFDEQFF.

This clonotype was recorded a few times. The chain has TRBV12-3 or TRBV12-4 and TRBJ2-5; 7 bases match TRBD2. The CDR3 consists of 14 residues. The V gene end was trimmed by 4 bases and the J gene end by 5 bases; junction bases not matched to a gene: 7. CDR3 protein: CASSSWEGLETQYF. The CDR3 DNA follows: TGTGCCAGCAGTTCGTGGGAGGGGCTGGAGACCCAGTACTTC.